This T cell receptor beta chain is drawn from a study of CD8+ T cells in alopecia areata. The overall study: Treatment of the treated patients consisted of oral tofacitinib, 5 to 10 mg twice daily. Findings and caveats of the study: Mouse data revealed clearer TCR sharing than patient data did, a gap possibly tied to HLA.

RNA extraction and reverse transcription yielded cDNA as sequencing template. Measured with immunoSEQ multiplex PCR; TCRdb has only the in-frame clones, and not every one. The data hold 150,000 or so clones, with roughly 58% observed a single time. Details on this clone: Its antigen remains unknown.

V lost 0 bases, J lost 8 bases, and 4 bases stayed unmatched. Germline CDR1 and CDR2: SQVTM and ANQGSEA. The CDR3 covers 13 residues. The treatment is: oral pan-JAK inhibitor, 5-10 mg twice daily. Lesional scalp punch biopsies and peripheral blood were collected from alopecia areata patients. This TCR came from a human donor with alopecia areata. This specimen was CD4+ T cells sorted from blood, taken between weeks 55 and 70, from a patient treated with tofacitinib. V is TRBV29-1 and J is TRBJ1-2, with 9 bases aligning to TRBD1. CDR3 DNA sequence: TGCAGCGTTGAAGAATGGACAGGGGAAGGCTACACCTTC. It translates to CSVEEWTGEGYTF.